This T cell receptor (beta chain) was captured by sequencing in a study of OX40 agonist ivuxolimab in advanced cancers. Repertoires were generated with immunoSEQ multiplex PCR, while TCRdb's copy carries only in-frame clones and drops some. The table shows over 30,000 clones, with around 82% occurring only once. This clone has a single count. Sequenced here: CD4+ or CD8+ T cells sorted from blood, sampled in a trial of the OX40 agonist ivuxolimab. The TCR sequence derives from an adult with an advanced solid tumor such as melanoma, head and neck, liver or kidney cancer.

CDR3: CASSLERPGSGNTIYF. For the CDR3, the DNA is TGCGCCAGCAGCTTGGAACGGCCTGGCTCTGGAAACACCATATATTTT. The genes are TRBV5-1 and TRBJ1-3, with no clear D. The CDR3 consists of 16 residues. Germline CDR1 reads SGHRS; CDR2 reads YFSETQ. V was shortened by 0 bases and J by 0 bases, with 10 bases between the two germline ends.